In its sample, the clone carrying this T cell receptor beta chain was seen a few times. This sample is part of a study of blood T cells in healthy people across ages. Alongside a J-beta primer mix, a sample-barcoded 5' primer served in a second PCR lasting about 7 to 12 cycles. Via MiXCR, TCRdb re-called the 5' RACE reads, giving one row per CDR3 protein. Of some 930,000 distinct CDR3 sequences listed, about 29% are singletons. CDR1 and CDR2 from the germline V gene are SGHAT and FQNNGV. The V end was cut by 2 bases, the J end by 8 bases, with 15 bases between. The CDR3 runs to 14 residues. This same sample was also taken into another study, of T cells of mothers and their children. That work contributes: A few mothers and their six children, all healthy Caucasians, donated. Persisting microchimeric T cell clones went undetected.

The sample consisted of blood. J is TRBJ1-2 and V is TRBV11-2; no reliable D call. The origin of this receptor is a woman aged 40 to 50 in good health. The CDR3 sequence is CASSLFPPAEGYTF. The CDR3 DNA follows: TGTGCCAGCAGCTTATTCCCCCCCGCTGAAGGCTACACCTTC.